The 9 T cell receptor beta chains in this list originate from one sample, sequenced in a study of T-cell reconstitution after alpha-beta-depleted transplantation in children. The TCRbeta library was prepared with unique molecular identifiers. TCRdb reprocessed the PCR reads via MiXCR and lists one record per CDR3 protein. The sample contains about 540,000 distinct CDR3 sequences, around 20% of which appear only once. Sample: PBMCs from the stem cell graft donor, taken from the stem cell graft. The receptors here all came from a human donor who donated a stem cell graft to a child with acute lymphoblastic leukemia.

Only a few counts were recorded for this clonotype. The genes are TRBV12-3 or TRBV12-4 and TRBJ2-1; no reliable D call. The CDR3 has 13 residues. Trimming pared 2 bases from V and 3 bases from J, leaving 5 bases between. CDR3 in DNA: TGTGCCAGCAGTTTAATCAGCTACAATGAGCAGTTCTTC. Its protein is CASSLISYNEQFF.

This clonotype was observed a handful of times. This chain connects TRBV29-1 to TRBJ2-7, with 10 bases lining up with TRBD1. From germline, CDR1 is SQVTM and CDR2 ANQGSEA. The CDR3 has 14 residues. The J segment lost 3 bases and the V segment lost 4 bases, leaving 6 bases of the junction unmatched. CDR3 amino acids: CSVGRGQGIYEQYF. The CDR3 DNA reads as TGCAGCGTTGGAAGGGGACAGGGGATCTACGAGCAGTACTTC.

In its sample, this clonotype was seen a few times. The chain links TRBV12-3 or TRBV12-4 to TRBJ2-1; possibly TRBD1 for D (5 bases). The CDR3 is 12 amino acids. V lost 5 bases and J 5 bases, leaving 7 bases between the germline ends. The CDR3 DNA reads as TGTGCCAGCAGTGACAGTGACAATGAGCAGTTCTTC. This codes for CASSDSDNEQFF.

This clonotype was recorded a few times. This chain links TRBV12-3 or TRBV12-4 with TRBJ1-5, with TRBD1 matching 9 bases. The CDR3 extends over 13 amino acids. J lost 9 bases, V lost 5 bases, and 5 bases had no gene match. The DNA of the CDR3 is TGTGCCAGCAGTACTTTGGGACAGGGGCCCCAGCATTTT. It is translated as CASSTLGQGPQHF.

The chain carries TRBV19 and TRBJ2-7; the D gene is possibly TRBD1 (5 bases). The V and J ends lost 3 bases and 0 bases respectively, with 15 bases between them. Germline V CDR1 and CDR2: LNHDA, SQIVND (reference sequence). This CDR3 is 16 amino acids long. CDR3 in amino acids: CASSMGPLGSSYEQYF. CDR3 DNA sequence: TGTGCCAGTAGTATGGGGCCACTGGGTAGCTCCTACGAGCAGTACTTC.

This clonotype was detected a few times. The genes are TRBV29-1 and TRBJ1-2; D is ambiguous. Germline V gene sequence: CDR1 SQVTM, CDR2 ANQGSEA. V lost 6 bases to trimming and J lost 8 bases, with 13 bases between them. The CDR3 runs to 11 residues. CDR3 loop: CSVRLTEGYTF. In DNA, the CDR3 is TGCAGCGTCCGACTGACGGAGGGCTACACCTTC.

The V and J genes are TRBV20-1 and TRBJ2-3; D is perhaps TRBD2 (5 bases). V was clipped by 5 bases and J by 1 base, with 19 bases between them. The CDR3 is 16 amino acids. CDR1 and CDR2 from the germline V gene are DFQATT and SNEGSKA (reference sequence). In DNA, the CDR3 is TGCAGTGCTGGTAGATTCGGGGATTGGGGCACAGATACGCAGTATTTT. Its translation: CSAGRFGDWGTDTQYF.

This clonotype has just a few counts. The rearrangement links TRBV10-3 to TRBJ2-1; TRBD1 matches 7 bases. The CDR3 is 16 residues long. J was trimmed by 2 bases and V by 0 bases; bases with no gene match: 4. Germline V gives CDR1 ENHRY, CDR2 SYGVKD. Here the CDR3 DNA reads TGTGCCATCAGTGAGTCGTCCCAGGGGGCCTACAATGAGCAGTTCTTC. Its protein is CAISESSQGAYNEQFF.

This clonotype showed up just a few times. The chain uses TRBV11-2 and TRBJ2-7; 7 positions match TRBD1. The CDR3 consists of 14 residues. The germline V gene encodes CDR1 SGHAT and CDR2 FQNNGV. The V gene end was trimmed by 8 bases and the J gene end by 3 bases; junction bases not matched to a gene: 10. The CDR3 loop reads CASVRDRVNYEQYF. DNA of the CDR3: TGTGCCAGCGTACGTGACAGGGTTAACTACGAGCAGTACTTC.